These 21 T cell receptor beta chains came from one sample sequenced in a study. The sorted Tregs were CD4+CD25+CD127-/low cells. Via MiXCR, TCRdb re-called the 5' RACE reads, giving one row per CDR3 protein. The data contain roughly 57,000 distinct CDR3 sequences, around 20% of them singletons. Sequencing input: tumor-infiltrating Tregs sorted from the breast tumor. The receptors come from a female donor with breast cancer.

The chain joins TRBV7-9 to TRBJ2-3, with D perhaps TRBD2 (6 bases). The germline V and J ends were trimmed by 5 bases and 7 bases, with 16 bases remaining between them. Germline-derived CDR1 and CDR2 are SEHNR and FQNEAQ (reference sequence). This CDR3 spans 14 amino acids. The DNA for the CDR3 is TGTGCCAGCAGCCCCCTGGGGAGGTTGTATACGCAGTATTTT. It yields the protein CASSPLGRLYTQYF.

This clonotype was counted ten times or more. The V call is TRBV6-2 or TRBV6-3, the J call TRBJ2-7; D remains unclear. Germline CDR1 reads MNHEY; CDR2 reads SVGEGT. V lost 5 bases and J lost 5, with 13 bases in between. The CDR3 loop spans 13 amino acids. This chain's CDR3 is CASSDWSGNEQYF. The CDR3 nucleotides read TGTGCCAGCAGTGACTGGTCTGGGAACGAGCAGTACTTC.

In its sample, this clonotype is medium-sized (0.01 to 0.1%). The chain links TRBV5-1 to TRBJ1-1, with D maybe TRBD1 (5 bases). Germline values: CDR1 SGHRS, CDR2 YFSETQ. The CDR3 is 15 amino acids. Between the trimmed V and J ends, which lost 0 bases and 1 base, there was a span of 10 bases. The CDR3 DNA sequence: TGCGCCAGCAGCTTGGCCGGGGCTCAGAACACTGAAGCTTTCTTT. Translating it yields CASSLAGAQNTEAFF. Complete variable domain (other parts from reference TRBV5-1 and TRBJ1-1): KAGVTQTPRYLIKTRGQQVTLSCSPISGHRSVSWYQQTPGQGLQFLFEYFSETQRNKGNFPGRFSGRQFSNSRSEMNVSTLELGDSALYLCASSLAGAQNTEAFFGQGTRLTVV.

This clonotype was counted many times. DNA of the CDR3: TGTGCCAGCAGTTACCTCCGACAGAGGACTAACTATGGCTACACCTTC. It translates to CASSYLRQRTNYGYTF. The chain combines TRBV6-5 with TRBJ1-2; D is perhaps TRBD1 (5 bases). This CDR3 region has 16 residues. Trimming pared 2 bases from V and 0 bases from J, leaving 13 bases between. In germline, CDR1 is MNHEY, CDR2 SVGAGI.

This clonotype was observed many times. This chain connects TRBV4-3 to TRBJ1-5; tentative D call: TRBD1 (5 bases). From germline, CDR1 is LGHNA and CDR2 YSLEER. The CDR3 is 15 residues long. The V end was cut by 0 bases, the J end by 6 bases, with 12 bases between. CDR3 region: CASSQDFREGQPQHF. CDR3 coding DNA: TGCGCCAGCAGCCAAGATTTCAGGGAGGGTCAGCCCCAGCATTTT.

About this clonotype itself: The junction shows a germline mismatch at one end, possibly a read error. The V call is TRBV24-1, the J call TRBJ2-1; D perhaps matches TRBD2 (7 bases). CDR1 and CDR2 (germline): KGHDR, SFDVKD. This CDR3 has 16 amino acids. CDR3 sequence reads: CATSEVGAGEHKEQFF. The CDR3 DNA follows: TGTGCCACCAGTGAAGTGGGGGCGGGAGAACACAAGGAGCAGTTCTTC.

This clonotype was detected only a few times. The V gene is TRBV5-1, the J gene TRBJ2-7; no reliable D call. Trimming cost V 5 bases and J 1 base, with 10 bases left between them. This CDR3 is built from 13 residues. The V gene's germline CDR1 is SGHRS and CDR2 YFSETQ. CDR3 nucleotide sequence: TGCGCCAGCAGTTCCCAAATTTCCTACGAGCAGTACTTC. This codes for CASSSQISYEQYF.

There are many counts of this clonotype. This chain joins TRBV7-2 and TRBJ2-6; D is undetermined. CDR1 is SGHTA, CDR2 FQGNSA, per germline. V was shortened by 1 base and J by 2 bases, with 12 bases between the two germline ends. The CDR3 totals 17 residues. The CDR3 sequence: CASSLVVSGAGANVLTF. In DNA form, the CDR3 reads TGTGCCAGCAGCTTAGTTGTGTCAGGCGCTGGGGCCAACGTCCTGACTTTC.

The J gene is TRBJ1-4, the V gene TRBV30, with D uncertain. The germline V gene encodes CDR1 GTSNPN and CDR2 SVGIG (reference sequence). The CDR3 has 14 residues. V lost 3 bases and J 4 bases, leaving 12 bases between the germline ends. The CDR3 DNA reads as TGTGCCTGGAGACCCGGACTGAATAATGAAAAACTGTTTTTT. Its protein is CAWRPGLNNEKLFF.

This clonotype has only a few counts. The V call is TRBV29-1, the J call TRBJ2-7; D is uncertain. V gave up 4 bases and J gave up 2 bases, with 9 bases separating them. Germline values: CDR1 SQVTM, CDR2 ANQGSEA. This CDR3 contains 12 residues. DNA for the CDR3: TGCAGCGTTGTGGCAGAGACCTACGAGCAGTACTTC. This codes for CSVVAETYEQYF.

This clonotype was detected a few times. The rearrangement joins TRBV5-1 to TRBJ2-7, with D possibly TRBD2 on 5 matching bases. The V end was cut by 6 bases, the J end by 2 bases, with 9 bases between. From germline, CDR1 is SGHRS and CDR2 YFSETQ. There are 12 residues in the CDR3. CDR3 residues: CASTRETYEQYF. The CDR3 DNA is TGCGCCAGCACGAGGGAGACCTACGAGCAGTACTTC.

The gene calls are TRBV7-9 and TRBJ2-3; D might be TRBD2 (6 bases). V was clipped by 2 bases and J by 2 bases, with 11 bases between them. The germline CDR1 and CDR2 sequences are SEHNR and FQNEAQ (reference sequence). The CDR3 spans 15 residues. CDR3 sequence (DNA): TGTGCCAGCAGCTTAACTAGCATCATCACAGATACGCAGTATTTT. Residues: CASSLTSIITDTQYF.

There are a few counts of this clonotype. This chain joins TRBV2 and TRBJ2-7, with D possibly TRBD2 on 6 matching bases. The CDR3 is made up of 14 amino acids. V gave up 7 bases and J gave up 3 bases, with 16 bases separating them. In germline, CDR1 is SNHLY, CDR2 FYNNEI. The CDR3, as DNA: TGTGCCAGCACCGGGACTCGGGATCGCTACGAGCAGTACTTC. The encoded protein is CASTGTRDRYEQYF.

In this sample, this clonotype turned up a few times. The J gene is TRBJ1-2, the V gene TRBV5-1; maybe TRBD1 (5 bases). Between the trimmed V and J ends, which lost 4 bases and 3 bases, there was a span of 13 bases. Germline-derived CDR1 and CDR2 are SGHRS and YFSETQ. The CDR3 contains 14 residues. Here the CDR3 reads CASSPGRRHYGYTF. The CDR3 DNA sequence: TGCGCCAGCAGCCCGGGACGGCGCCACTATGGCTACACCTTC.

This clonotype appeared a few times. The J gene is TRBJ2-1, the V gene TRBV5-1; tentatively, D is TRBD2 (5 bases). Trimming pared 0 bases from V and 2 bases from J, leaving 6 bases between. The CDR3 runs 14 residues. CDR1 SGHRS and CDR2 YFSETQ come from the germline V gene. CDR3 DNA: TGCGCCAGCAGCTTGGGAGCGGCCTACAATGAGCAGTTCTTC. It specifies CASSLGAAYNEQFF.

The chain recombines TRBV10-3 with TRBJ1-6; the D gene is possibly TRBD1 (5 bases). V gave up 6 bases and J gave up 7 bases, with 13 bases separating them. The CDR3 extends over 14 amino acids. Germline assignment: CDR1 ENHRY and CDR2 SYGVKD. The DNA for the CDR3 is TGTGCCATCAGAGGAGGGGTAATGAATTCACCCCTCCACTTT. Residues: CAIRGGVMNSPLHF.

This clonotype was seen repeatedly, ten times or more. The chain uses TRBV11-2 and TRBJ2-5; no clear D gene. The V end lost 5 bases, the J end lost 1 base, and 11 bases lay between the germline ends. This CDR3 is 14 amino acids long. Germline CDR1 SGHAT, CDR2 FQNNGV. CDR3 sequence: CASSPGFTQETQYF. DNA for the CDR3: TGTGCCAGCAGCCCTGGGTTCACCCAAGAGACCCAGTACTTC.

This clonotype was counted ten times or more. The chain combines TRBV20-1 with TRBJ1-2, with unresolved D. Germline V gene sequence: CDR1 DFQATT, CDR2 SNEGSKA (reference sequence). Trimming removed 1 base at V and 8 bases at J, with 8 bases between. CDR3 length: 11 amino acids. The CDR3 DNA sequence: TGCAGTGCTAGAGGGGCGGGCGGCTACACCTTC. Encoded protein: CSARGAGGYTF.

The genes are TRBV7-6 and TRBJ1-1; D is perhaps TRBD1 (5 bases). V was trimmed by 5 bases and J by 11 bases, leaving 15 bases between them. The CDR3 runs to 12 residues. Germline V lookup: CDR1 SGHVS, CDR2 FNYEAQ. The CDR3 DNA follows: TGTGCCAGCAGCATTGAGTGGGGCGAGGCTTTCTTT. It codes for CASSIEWGEAFF.

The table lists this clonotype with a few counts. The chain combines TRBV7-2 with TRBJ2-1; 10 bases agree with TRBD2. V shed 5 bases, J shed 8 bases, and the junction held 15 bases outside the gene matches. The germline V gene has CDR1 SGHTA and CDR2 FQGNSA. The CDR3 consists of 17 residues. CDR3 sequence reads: CASSRRPSGRALDEQFF. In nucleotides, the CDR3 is TGTGCCAGCAGCCGCCGCCCGAGCGGGAGGGCCCTCGATGAGCAGTTCTTC.

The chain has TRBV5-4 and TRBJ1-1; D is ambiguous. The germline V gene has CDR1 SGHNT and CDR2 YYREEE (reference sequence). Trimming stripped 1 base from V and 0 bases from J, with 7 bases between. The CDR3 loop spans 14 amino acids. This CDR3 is CASSLYTMNTEAFF. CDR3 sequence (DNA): TGTGCCAGCAGCTTGTACACCATGAACACTGAAGCTTTCTTT.